Reported below is one T cell receptor beta chain. No antigen is known for it. This entry belongs to a study of T cell responses to AZD1222 COVID-19 vaccine. Whole-study findings and limits: The CD4 TCRs associated with vaccination extended across spike and predominated at 160-218 and 743-854. Increases in Spike-specific TCR breadth and depth were seen after two AZD1222 doses. Mostly white British, mostly female donors; authors suggested clonal diversity may be underestimated.

The repertoire was sequenced with immunoSEQ multiplex PCR; TCRdb's copy has only in-frame clones and lacks some. The data contain 60,000 to 75,000 clones, roughly 85% of them singletons. The V end lost 2 bases, the J end lost 5 bases, and 15 bases lay between the germline ends. The CDR3 consists of 14 residues. Germline assignment: CDR1 SQVTM and CDR2 ANQGSEA. The clonotype was recovered from an adult who received the AZD1222 COVID-19 vaccine. Here the sequenced sample was peripheral blood, taken 28 days after the second AZD1222 dose. The V call is TRBV29-1, the J call TRBJ2-5; D might be TRBD2 (6 bases). CDR3 sequence (DNA): TGCAGCGTTGAACGGACCCGGGGGATGGAGACCCAGTACTTC. Its translation is CSVERTRGMETQYF.